This T cell receptor beta chain was documented in a study of cytomegalovirus exposure and HLA in healthy donors. Notes on the study in general: Reportedly, cytomegalovirus status was diagnosed with high sensitivity and specificity.

The PCR was carried out with 60 Vbeta primers and 13 Jbeta primers. Using immunoSEQ multiplex PCR, the repertoire was profiled, and TCRdb retains in-frame clones only, with some absent. The sample yields 200,000 to 250,000 clones, about three quarters seen once. As concerns this clone: What it recognizes is unknown.

The V and J ends lost 5 bases and 0 bases respectively, with 14 bases between them. CDR1 and CDR2 from the germline V gene are SGHTA and FQGNSA. The CDR3 consists of 16 residues. The rearrangement links TRBV7-2 to TRBJ1-3; D remains unclear. The receptor comes from a woman in her sixties or seventies in good health and CMV-seropositive. The sample consisted of PBMCs. DNA of the CDR3: TGTGCCAGCAGCAGCCAACGGTCCTTCTCTGGAAACACCATATATTTT. This codes for CASSSQRSFSGNTIYF.